These T cell receptor beta chains were read from a single sample in a study of control samples from healthy donors and cancer patients. Assay: immunoSEQ multiplex PCR; the TCRdb copy retains only in-frame clones and omits some. The table has about 150,000 clones, 93% seen once. Sequencing was done on a sample of blood. Receptors were obtained from a man between 18 and 35 years old in good health. CDR3s include the opening cysteine and the closing phenylalanine or tryptophan. The D gene is left open where the match is weak. Some rows have no size entry. The others give once, few or many, or a class for an expanded clone.

>.|TRBJ1-4|TRBV6-2/TRBV6-3|.
TGTGCCAGCAGTCCAGTGGGGGAAAAACTGTTTTTT
CASSPVGEKLFF
>.|TRBJ1-2|TRBV5-4|.
TGTGCCAGCAAACGAATGGACAGATACTATGGCTACACCTTC
CASKRMDRYYGYTF
>TRBD1|TRBJ1-1|TRBV7-9|.
TGTGCCAGCAGACAAAACAGGGGAAATGAAGCTTTCTTT
CASRQNRGNEAFF
>.|TRBJ2-1|TRBV5-1|.
TGCGCCAGCATGATGGGTTCGGGGGGCCACAATGAGCAGTTCTTC
CASMMGSGGHNEQFF
>.|TRBJ1-1|TRBV15|.
TGTGCCACCAGCAAAGAAGGGAGTGGGACTCCGAACACTGAAGCTTTCTTT
CATSKEGSGTPNTEAFF
>TRBD2|TRBJ2-5|TRBV27|once
TGTGCCAGCAGTTTCGCTAGCGGGAGGGTGGAGACCCAGTACTTC
CASSFASGRVETQYF
>.|TRBJ2-1|TRBV6-5|.
TGTGCCAGCAGCTACATCAAGAGCTCCTACAATGAGCAGTTCTTC
CASSYIKSSYNEQFF
>.|TRBJ2-2|TRBV24-1|.
TGTGCCACCAGTGATCCCAGGGTGGACACCGGGGAGCTGTTTTTT
CATSDPRVDTGELFF
>.|TRBJ2-1|TRBV5-6|few
TGTGCCAGCAGGAAAGTACAGGGAGGGGAGCAGTTCTTC
CASRKVQGGEQFF
>.|TRBJ1-1|TRBV19|.
TGTGCCAGTAGTCAGCAGGGCAGGGCTGAAGCTTTCTTT
CASSQQGRAEAFF
>.|TRBJ2-7|TRBV20-1|.
TGCAGTGCTACCAGCGCCTACGAGCAGTACTTC
CSATSAYEQYF
>.|TRBJ2-3|TRBV7-9|.
TGTGCCAGCAGCCCTAGTGGGAACACAGATACGCAGTATTTT
CASSPSGNTDTQYF
>TRBD1|TRBJ1-2|TRBV15|.
TGTGCCACCAGCAGAGAGAGACAGGGGTTCTATGGCTACACCTTC
CATSRERQGFYGYTF
>.|TRBJ1-2|TRBV6-5|.
TGTGCCAGCAGTTGGACGGAGAACTATGGCTACACCTTC
CASSWTENYGYTF
>.|TRBJ2-5|TRBV28|.
TGTGCCAGCAGTTTAGGGCAGAGCATCCAAGAGACCCAGTACTTC
CASSLGQSIQETQYF
>TRBD2|TRBJ2-1|TRBV24-1|.
TGTGCCACCAGTGATTTGAAAGGACTAGCGGGAGCAGGTGAGCAGTTCTTC
CATSDLKGLAGAGEQFF
>.|TRBJ1-1|TRBV7-2|.
TGTGCCAGCACCCTACCCGGTGGGGGGACTGAAGCTTTCTTT
CASTLPGGGTEAFF
>.|TRBJ1-2|TRBV28|.
TGTGCCAGCACCGAGTCCCCGAACTATGGCTACACCTTC
CASTESPNYGYTF
>.|TRBJ1-1|TRBV19|.
TGTGCCAACCCGGGGACTGAAGCTTTCTTT
CANPGTEAFF
>.|TRBJ2-1|TRBV11-3|.
TGTGCCAGCAGCTTCCTAGGGGCAGCCCGCAATGAGCAGTTCTTC
CASSFLGAARNEQFF
>TRBD1|TRBJ1-2|TRBV5-6|.
TGTGCCAGCAGCTCACCAGACAGGGGATATGGCTACACCTTC
CASSSPDRGYGYTF
>.|TRBJ2-2|TRBV5-4|.
TGTGCCAGCAGCTCACCCCAGCGGACCGGGGAGCTGTTTTTT
CASSSPQRTGELFF
>TRBD1|TRBJ2-7|TRBV13|.
TGTGCCAGCAGCCCCGGACAGGACGCCTACGAGCAGTACTTC
CASSPGQDAYEQYF
>.|TRBJ2-7|TRBV14|.
TGTGCCAGCAGCAAAGCATATAGGGGGTTCAGCTCCTACGAGCAGTACTTC
CASSKAYRGFSSYEQYF
>.|TRBJ2-2|TRBV27|.
TGTGCCAGCAGTCTGAAGGGGACCGGGGAGCTGTTTTTT
CASSLKGTGELFF
>.|TRBJ1-1|TRBV27|.
TGTGCCAGCAGCGATCAGGGTGAAGCTTTCTTT
CASSDQGEAFF
>TRBD2|TRBJ2-5|TRBV27|.
TGTGCCTCCAACCCCGAGCCTAGCGGGACCCAAGAGACCCAGTACTTC
CASNPEPSGTQETQYF
>.|TRBJ2-7|TRBV5-1|.
TGCGCCAGCAGCTTGGGTAAGGGTCGCGAGCAGTACTTC
CASSLGKGREQYF
>TRBD1|TRBJ2-5|TRBV7-6|.
TGTGCCAGCAGCTGGGGACAGCTTCAAGAGACCCAGTACTTC
CASSWGQLQETQYF
>TRBD1|TRBJ1-1|TRBV6-6|once
TGTGCCAGCAGTTACTCGCGGGACAGGGTGAACACTGAAGCTTTCTTT
CASSYSRDRVNTEAFF
>.|TRBJ2-2|TRBV7-8|.
TGTGCCAGCAGACACACGGGCACCGGGGAGCTGTTTTTT
CASRHTGTGELFF
>TRBD2|TRBJ2-1|TRBV19|.
TGTGCCAGTAGTACTAGCGGGGGACCCTACAATGAGCAGTTCTTC
CASSTSGGPYNEQFF
>TRBD2|TRBJ2-7|TRBV27|once
TGTGCCAGCAGTCGTAATAGCGGGGCTATTCCCTACGAGCAGTACTTC
CASSRNSGAIPYEQYF
>.|TRBJ1-1|TRBV20-1|.
TGCAGTGCTAGTACGGAAACAGGACGGCAGAACACTGAAGCTTTCTTT
CSASTETGRQNTEAFF